This TCR beta chain stems from a study of OX40 agonist ivuxolimab in advanced cancers. Study outcomes and limitations: Which antigen the expanded peripheral T cells recognized is unknown. By week 6 at 0.1 to 3.0 mg/kg, blood CD4+ and CD8+ T cells had expanded clonally.

Per germline, CDR1 MDHEN and CDR2 SYDVKM. Trimming at V came to 6 bases and at J to 7 bases, leaving 5 bases not matched to a gene. This CDR3 is built from 12 residues. The table came from immunoSEQ multiplex PCR; TCRdb's copy has only in-frame clones and leaves some out. This sample has 100,000 or so clones, with less than 95% found just once. The timepoints at which blood was sampled were baseline, cycle 4 day 1, and cycle 7 day 1. With regard to this clone: Antigen specificity is unknown.

This TCR was recovered from an adult with an advanced solid tumor such as melanoma, head and neck, liver or kidney cancer. J is TRBJ2-7 and V is TRBV28, with TRBD1 matching over 8 bases. The input for sequencing was CD4+ or CD8+ T cells sorted from blood, taken in a trial of the OX40 agonist ivuxolimab. CDR3 nucleotides: TGTGCCAGCAGCACAGGGGGGAGGGAGCAGTACTTC. As protein: CASSTGGREQYF.